The 12 T cell receptor beta chains listed next were all sequenced from one sample in a study of T-cell reconstitution after alpha-beta-depleted transplantation in children. A library of TCRbeta sequences, prepared with unique molecular identifiers, was generated. TCRdb called the PCR reads again in MiXCR, with one record for every CDR3 protein. Here the sample spans about 70,000 distinct CDR3 sequences, around 9.9% being singletons. The sample consisted of PBMCs, taken before TCRalphabeta/CD19-depleted stem cell transplant. The receptors stem from a boy aged 10-17 years with acute myeloid leukemia, due to receive a stem cell transplant.

This clonotype occurred many times. The rearrangement joins TRBV27 to TRBJ1-5; weak D call: TRBD1 (5 bases). CDR3 length equals 15 residues. V gave up 6 bases and J gave up 5 bases, with 17 bases separating them. Germline assignment: CDR1 MNHEY and CDR2 SMNVEV (reference sequence). The chain's CDR3 is CASRVSRRGHQPQHF. CDR3 DNA sequence: TGTGCCAGCAGAGTGTCCCGAAGGGGTCATCAGCCCCAGCATTTT.

This clonotype was detected ten times or more. This chain joins TRBV7-2 and TRBJ2-4, with 8 positions matching TRBD1. Trimming took 6 bases from V and 3 from J; bases not matched to a gene: 7. This CDR3 contains 15 residues. Per germline, CDR1 SGHTA and CDR2 FQGNSA. The chain's CDR3 is CASRPGTGDKNIQYF. The CDR3 region has the DNA TGTGCCAGCAGACCCGGGACAGGAGACAAAAACATTCAGTACTTC.

This clonotype occurred many times. The V gene is TRBV7-2, the J gene TRBJ1-2, with 8 bases lining up with TRBD1. The CDR3 is 14 amino acids. The germline CDR1 and CDR2 sequences are SGHTA and FQGNSA. The V and J ends lost 5 bases and 7 bases, in that order; junction bases with no gene match: 9. The CDR3 DNA reads as TGTGCCAGCAGCCCCGGACAGGGAAGTCGTGGCTACACCTTC. Amino acid sequence: CASSPGQGSRGYTF.

In its sample, this clonotype was seen many times. The chain has TRBV5-1 and TRBJ1-2, with 9 bases fitting TRBD1. Germline CDR1 is SGHRS and CDR2 is YFSETQ. The CDR3 runs 16 residues. V lost 4 bases, J lost 6 bases, and 13 bases stayed unmatched. The CDR3 DNA sequence: TGCGCCAGCAGCCTGAGTTCGGGGACAGGGACGAATGGCTACACCTTC. Protein: CASSLSSGTGTNGYTF.

This clonotype was picked up many times. The genes are TRBV12-3 or TRBV12-4 and TRBJ2-2; the match to TRBD2 covers 12 bases. V lost 5 bases to trimming and J lost 7 bases; unmatched junction nucleotides: 14. CDR3 size: 18 residues. The CDR3 coding sequence is TGTGCCAGCAGTCCTCCATCCCTAGCGGGAGGGGCCGGCGGGGAGCTGTTTTTT. This codes for CASSPPSLAGGAGGELFF.

V gene TRBV5-6 combines with J gene TRBJ2-3; 9 nucleotides align to TRBD1. V lost 4 bases and J lost 3; bases outside the gene matches: 9. CDR3 length: 16 residues. Germline assignment: CDR1 SGHDT and CDR2 YYEEEE. The CDR3 loop reads CASSVPTGGPTDTQYF. CDR3 DNA: TGTGCCAGCAGCGTCCCGACAGGGGGTCCGACAGATACGCAGTATTTT.

The chain combines TRBV10-1 with TRBJ2-1; TRBD2 agrees at 10 bases. This CDR3 region has 15 residues. Trimming removed 8 bases from V and 10 bases from J; junction bases left unmatched: 14. Germline-derived CDR1 and CDR2 are WNHNN and SYGVQD (reference sequence). CDR3 bases: TGCGCCAGCGCCAGTAGCGGGGGGCTCGGGGGGGAGCAGTTCTTC. This translates into CASASSGGLGGEQFF.

There are many counts of this clonotype. The V and J genes are TRBV7-9 and TRBJ2-7; no firm D call. The CDR3 has 11 residues. Germline V gene lookup returns CDR1 SEHNR and CDR2 FQNEAQ (reference sequence). V dropped 5 bases and J dropped 2 bases, with 4 bases sitting between them. The CDR3 DNA reads as TGTGCCAGCAGCGGCCCCTACGAGCAGTACTTC. Its protein is CASSGPYEQYF.

The sample holds a few counts of this clonotype. An end of the junction does not agree with germline; a read error may underlie this. V is TRBV20-1 and J is TRBJ2-1, with TRBD2 matching over 8 bases. Looked up from germline, CDR1 is DFQATT and CDR2 is SNEGSKA (reference sequence). CDR3 length: 16 residues. CDR3 sequence reads: CCASAGGGRHYNEQFF. Here the CDR3 DNA reads TGCTGTGCCTCGGCGGGGGGCGGGAGGCACTACAATGAGCAGTTCTTC.

This clonotype was observed at least ten times. The chain recombines TRBV11-2 with TRBJ2-1; 9 positions agree with TRBD2. Germline-derived CDR1 and CDR2 are SGHAT and FQNNGV. V gave up 5 bases and J gave up 5 bases; unmatched junction bases: 10. This CDR3 has 16 residues. This CDR3 is CASSLLLAGLNNEQFF. The CDR3, as DNA: TGTGCCAGCAGCCTACTACTAGCGGGCCTGAACAATGAGCAGTTCTTC.

In regard to this clonotype: A much larger clone differs from this one at a single base, so this may be a read error. This chain uses TRBV20-1 with TRBJ2-7, with D hard to call. The V end lost 7 bases, the J end lost 7 bases, and 11 bases lay between the germline ends. Per germline, CDR1 DFQATT and CDR2 SNEGSKA (reference sequence). The CDR3 consists of 10 residues. The CDR3 region is CSVWGGEQYF. The DNA of the CDR3 is TGCAGTGTGTGGGGTGGAGAGCAGTACTTC.

This clonotype came up many times. The rearrangement uses TRBV7-2 and TRBJ1-5, with D perhaps matching TRBD1 (6 bases). The V end was cut by 5 bases, the J end by 6 bases, with 11 bases between. The CDR3 spans 13 residues. Germline values: CDR1 SGHTA, CDR2 FQGNSA. This CDR3 reads CASSQRGGQPQHF. For the CDR3, the DNA is TGTGCCAGCAGCCAGAGGGGGGGTCAGCCCCAGCATTTT.